This T cell receptor (beta chain) was recovered during a study of Graves' ophthalmopathy and Graves' hyperthyroidism. Beta-chain TCR CDR3 regions were amplified from RNA transcripts. RT-PCR with HTBI primers came first, then second-round multiplex PCR. One entry per CDR3 protein results from TCRdb running MiXCR on the multiplex PCR reads. Here the sample spans over a million distinct CDR3 sequences, 35% to 40% being singletons. V lost 7 bases to trimming and J lost 7 bases; unmatched junction nucleotides: 10. Germline CDR1 is MNHEY and CDR2 is SMNVEV (reference sequence). The CDR3 covers 15 residues. The TCR comes from an adult man with Graves' hyperthyroidism. Sequencing was done on a sample of peripheral blood or thyroid tissue (not recorded which). The V call is TRBV27, the J call TRBJ2-7; 13 bases fit TRBD2. CDR3 nucleotides: TGTGCCAGCACTCCAAAGCCGGGACTAGCGGGGGAGCAGTACTTC. Protein product: CASTPKPGLAGEQYF.